The source of this T cell receptor beta chain is a study of cytomegalovirus exposure and HLA in healthy donors. The PCR had 60 Vbeta and 13 Jbeta primers. Sequencing used immunoSEQ multiplex PCR; TCRdb keeps in-frame clones, though not all of them. Of about 150,000 clones in the sample, roughly three quarters are singletons; the top ten hold 14%. The study, taken as a whole, reports: According to the study, 160 or so TCR beta chains were cytomegalovirus-associated.

Per germline, CDR1 MDHEN and CDR2 SYDVKM. After removal of 9 bases from V and 2 bases from J, the junction contained 7 bases not matched to a gene. The CDR3 has 13 amino acids. Concerning this clone itself: Its antigen is still unknown.

The sample comprised PBMCs. This receptor was taken from a woman aged 40-49 years in good health and CMV-seronegative. This chain uses TRBV28 with TRBJ2-7, with 7 nucleotides matching TRBD2. The CDR3 DNA reads TGTGCCAGTAGAGCTAGCGGCCCCTACGAGCAGTACTTC. It is translated as CASRASGPYEQYF. Together with reference TRBV28 and TRBJ2-7, the CDR3 gives the full variable domain: DVKVTQSSRYLVKRTGEKVFLECVQDMDHENMFWYRQDPGLGLRLIYFSYDVKMKEKGDIPEGYSVSREKKERFSLILESASTNQTSMYLCASRASGPYEQYFGPGTRLTVT.